Listed here are 18 T cell receptor beta chains from one sample, sequenced in a study of T cells in Graves' hyperthyroidism and ophthalmopathy. Researchers took RNA transcripts and amplified the TCR beta CDR3 regions from them. Researchers ran a first-round RT-PCR on the TCR CDR3 using the HTBI primer set. TCRdb analysed the multiplex PCR reads with MiXCR anew, one entry per CDR3 protein. The repertoire consists of roughly 560,000 distinct CDR3 sequences, with over 12% occurring once and the leading ten covering 4% to 5.5%. Material: blood. The receptors come from a woman aged 40-49 years with Graves' ophthalmopathy.

This clonotype was counted a few times. A clone one base away is much larger, so this may be a read error. V and J are TRBV20-1 and TRBJ2-5; 7 nucleotides line up with TRBD2. Germline V lookup: CDR1 DFQATT, CDR2 SNEGSKA (reference sequence). The CDR3 has 15 residues. V gave up 0 bases and J gave up 5 bases; unmatched junction bases: 9. The CDR3 region is CSARDGLVSSETQYF. The CDR3 bases are TGCAGTGCTAGAGATGGACTAGTCTCCTCGGAGACCCAGTACTTC.

This chain connects TRBV11-1 to TRBJ2-6; no definite D call. The CDR3 loop spans 15 amino acids. V was shortened by 1 base and J by 0 bases, with 4 bases between the two germline ends. Germline-derived CDR1 and CDR2 are SGHAT and FQDESV (reference sequence). CDR3 sequence (DNA): TGTGCCAGCAGCTTAGAAGACTCTGGGGCCAACGTCCTGACTTTC. This codes for CASSLEDSGANVLTF.

This clonotype has at least ten counts. V usage is TRBV28 and J usage is TRBJ2-5, with 9 positions matching TRBD1. J was trimmed by 3 bases and V by 4 bases; bases with no gene match: 15. This CDR3 is 18 amino acids long. In germline, CDR1 is MDHEN, CDR2 SYDVKM. CDR3 residues: CASSSTGTGTEGEETQYF. DNA of the CDR3: TGTGCCAGCAGTTCAACGGGGACAGGGACGGAAGGAGAAGAGACCCAGTACTTC.

Turning to this clonotype: At one end, the junction sequence differs from germline, possibly due to a read error. The chain links TRBV5-1 to TRBJ2-5; TRBD1 is a possible D gene (6 bases). CDR3 size: 13 residues. CDR1 is SGHRS, CDR2 YFSETQ, per germline. Here the CDR3 reads CVSSGTQQETQYF. The DNA of the CDR3 is TGCGTCAGCTCGGGGACACAACAAGAGACCCAGTACTTC.

This clonotype was seen a few times. V is TRBV28 and J is TRBJ1-1; D remains ambiguous. The CDR3 extends over 13 amino acids. The germline V gene encodes CDR1 MDHEN and CDR2 SYDVKM. The ends were cut back, 6 bases at V and 0 bases at J, with 8 bases in the middle. The CDR3: CASRIPMNTEAFF. CDR3 in DNA: TGTGCCAGCAGAATACCGATGAACACTGAAGCTTTCTTT.

This clonotype was found many times. V and J are TRBV7-2 and TRBJ1-5; D is possibly TRBD1 (5 bases). V was trimmed by 2 bases and J by 3 bases, leaving 11 bases between them. This CDR3 contains 15 residues. CDR1 and CDR2 (germline): SGHTA, FQGNSA. Written as DNA, the CDR3 is TGTGCCAGCAGCTTACGGGACGGGAACAATCAGCCCCAGCATTTT. It codes for CASSLRDGNNQPQHF. Complete variable domain (other parts from reference TRBV7-2 and TRBJ1-5): GAGVSQSPSNKVTEKGKDVELRCDPISGHTALYWYRQSLGQGLEFLIYFQGNSAPDKSGLPSDRFSAERTGGSVSTLTIQRTQQEDSAVYLCASSLRDGNNQPQHFGDGTRLSIL.

This clonotype came up a few times. The chain carries TRBV6-2 or TRBV6-3 and TRBJ2-7; D is undetermined. From germline, CDR1 is MNHEY and CDR2 SVGEGT. CDR3 length: 13 residues. V gave up 6 bases and J gave up 5 bases, with 14 bases separating them. The CDR3 bases are TGTGCCAGCAGACTTCCCCCCGACCACGAGCAGTACTTC. Translated, it gives CASRLPPDHEQYF.

The chain couples TRBV2 to TRBJ1-2; 11 bases align to TRBD1. This CDR3 is built from 15 residues. Trimming cost V 3 bases and J 13 bases; bases outside gene matches: 13. Germline CDR1 and CDR2: SNHLY and FYNNEI. CDR3 DNA: TGTGCCAGCAGTGACCCGGACAGGGGGCACTATGGTGTCACCTTC. Residues: CASSDPDRGHYGVTF.

This clonotype was observed many times. The rearrangement joins TRBV29-1 to TRBJ2-6; D gene uncertain. CDR1 and CDR2 from the germline V gene are SQVTM and ANQGSEA. The CDR3 totals 14 residues. Deletions cut 1 base from V and 0 bases from J, with 4 bases between. The CDR3 spells CSVEAGSGANVLTF. CDR3 nucleotides: TGCAGCGTTGAAGCGGGCTCTGGGGCCAACGTCCTGACTTTC.

This clonotype was detected ten times or more. The CDR3 DNA reads as TGCGCCAGCGGCCAGGCGGGGGCCAACTATGGCTACACCTTC. Encoded protein: CASGQAGANYGYTF. The rearrangement links TRBV5-1 to TRBJ1-2; TRBD1 might be the D (6 bases). Germline-derived CDR1 and CDR2 are SGHRS and YFSETQ. The V and J ends lost 7 bases and 2 bases respectively, with 15 bases between them. The CDR3 totals 14 residues.

This clonotype was seen a handful of times. A read error may account for a junction end that differs from germline. The chain couples TRBV2 to TRBJ2-7; TRBD2 might be the D (6 bases). The CDR3 length is 16 residues. CDR1 is SNHLY, CDR2 FYNNEI, per germline. The CDR3 coding sequence is TGTGCCAGCACCGGGGGTAGCGGCCATGCCAGCTACGGGCAGTACTTC. It translates to CASTGGSGHASYGQYF.

This clonotype was seen at least ten times. The gene calls are TRBV15 and TRBJ2-7, with 10 bases that match TRBD1. This CDR3 region has 13 residues. Germline V gene data show CDR1 as LNHNV and CDR2 as YYDKDF (reference sequence). V shed 8 bases, J shed 1 base, and the junction held 2 bases outside the gene matches. The CDR3 coding sequence is TGTGCCACCCGACAGGGGGCATCCTACGAGCAGTACTTC. Protein product: CATRQGASYEQYF. Looking up the rest from reference TRBV15 and TRBJ2-7 gives the full variable domain: DAMVIQNPRYQVTQFGKPVTLSCSQTLNHNVMYWYQQKSSQAPKLLFHYYDKDFNNEADTPDNFQSRRPNTSFCFLDIRSPGLGDTAMYLCATRQGASYEQYFGPGTRLTVT.

The CDR3 DNA sequence: TGCGCCAGCAGCCCCTTATTACTAGCGGGAGACTCTGAGCAGTACTTC. It encodes CASSPLLLAGDSEQYF. The chain is built from TRBV5-1 and TRBJ2-7; 11 nucleotides align to TRBD2. Per the germline V gene, CDR1 is SGHRS and CDR2 is YFSETQ. The CDR3 is made up of 16 amino acids. V was pared by 4 bases and J by 7 bases, with 13 bases of the junction left unmatched.

This clonotype appeared many times. The rearrangement uses TRBV6-5 and TRBJ2-5; D gene unclear. The CDR3 contains 14 residues. Germline V gene lookup returns CDR1 MNHEY and CDR2 SVGAGI. V dropped 6 bases and J dropped 5 bases, with 16 bases sitting between them. CDR3 DNA sequence: TGTGCCAGCAGCCCTACCCGCCCGATCGAGACCCAGTACTTC. Residues: CASSPTRPIETQYF.

This clonotype showed up many times. CDR3 region: CASSFQGLTQYF. The CDR3 DNA sequence: TGTGCCAGCAGTTTTCAGGGATTGACCCAGTACTTC. The rearrangement joins TRBV12-3 or TRBV12-4 to TRBJ2-5; TRBD1 might be the D (5 bases). V was trimmed by 3 bases and J by 7 bases, leaving 9 bases between them. CDR3 length: 12 residues.

This clonotype was seen repeatedly, ten times or more. This sequence joins TRBV24-1 and TRBJ1-2; D possibly corresponds to TRBD1 (6 bases). CDR3 length equals 12 residues. V lost 7 bases to trimming and J lost 8 bases, with 13 bases between them. The V gene's germline CDR1 is KGHDR and CDR2 SFDVKD. The CDR3 is CATSRGGDGYTF. Here the CDR3 DNA reads TGTGCCACCAGCCGAGGGGGGGACGGCTACACCTTC.

This clonotype was seen at least ten times. This chain connects TRBV6-1 to TRBJ1-1; a possible D gene is TRBD1 (5 bases). V lost 6 bases and J lost 3, with 14 bases in between. Germline CDR1 MNHNS, CDR2 SASEGT. The CDR3 is 14 amino acids. CDR3 region: CASSTPSGYTEAFF. In DNA form, the CDR3 reads TGTGCCAGCAGCACCCCCTCAGGGTACACTGAAGCTTTCTTT.

V usage is TRBV11-1 and J usage is TRBJ2-2, with D possibly TRBD1 on 6 matching bases. V was shortened by 4 bases and J by 2 bases, with 14 bases between the two germline ends. CDR3 size: 16 residues. CDR1 and CDR2 from the germline V gene are SGHAT and FQDESV (reference sequence). The CDR3 region is CASSSHRELNTGELFF. In nucleotides, the CDR3 is TGTGCCAGCAGCTCACACAGGGAACTAAACACCGGGGAGCTGTTTTTT.